This T cell receptor (beta chain) was identified in a study of somatic mutations in cytotoxic T cells in rheumatoid arthritis. Trimming took off 4 bases at V and 9 bases at J, with 12 bases between the two ends. The CDR3 covers 12 residues. Germline V CDR1 and CDR2: SGHRS, YFSETQ. Worth noting for this clone: What it recognizes is unknown.

Regarding the study as a whole: Age was associated with higher CD8+ clonality in rheumatoid arthritis patients, not in healthy controls. Measurement of CD8+ T-cell clonality revealed no significant difference between rheumatoid arthritis patients and age-matched healthy controls.

The repertoire was sequenced with immunoSEQ multiplex PCR; TCRdb's copy has only in-frame clones and lacks some. Of about 6,700 clones in the sample, around 74% were seen once. The chain joins TRBV5-1 to TRBJ2-3; TRBD1 might be the D (6 bases). The clonotype was recovered from a woman aged 60 to 75 in good health. Sample: CD8+ T cells sorted from blood. CDR3 residues: CASSPGTHTQYF. The CDR3 bases are TGCGCCAGCAGCCCCGGGACACACACGCAGTATTTT.